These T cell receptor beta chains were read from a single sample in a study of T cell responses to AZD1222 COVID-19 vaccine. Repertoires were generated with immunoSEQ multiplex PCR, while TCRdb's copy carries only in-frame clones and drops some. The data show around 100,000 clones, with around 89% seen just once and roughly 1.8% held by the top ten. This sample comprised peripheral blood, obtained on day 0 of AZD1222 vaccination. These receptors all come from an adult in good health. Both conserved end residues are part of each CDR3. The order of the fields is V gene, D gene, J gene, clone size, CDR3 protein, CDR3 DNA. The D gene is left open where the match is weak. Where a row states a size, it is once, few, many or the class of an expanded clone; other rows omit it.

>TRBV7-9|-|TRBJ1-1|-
CASSLVGRPEAFF
TGTGCCAGCAGCTTAGTGGGACGGCCTGAAGCTTTCTTT
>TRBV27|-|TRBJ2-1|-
CASSPNLRTKGDNRFF
TGTGCCAGCAGTCCCAATCTCCGGACTAAAGGGGACAATAGGTTCTTC
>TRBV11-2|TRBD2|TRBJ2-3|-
CASSHLSGRTSGSSDTQYF
TGTGCCAGCAGCCACCTGTCGGGTCGGACTAGCGGGAGCTCTGATACGCAGTATTTT
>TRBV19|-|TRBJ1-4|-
CASSIDEGTKGEKLFF
TGTGCCAGTAGTATAGACGAAGGGACTAAGGGGGAAAAACTGTTTTTT
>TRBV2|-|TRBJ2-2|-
CASSDGYPGELFF
TGTGCCAGCAGTGATGGCTACCCCGGGGAGCTGTTTTTT
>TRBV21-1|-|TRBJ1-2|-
CASSKRGSRDRDLYGYTF
TGTGCCAGCAGCAAACGTGGAAGCCGGGACAGGGACCTCTATGGCTACACCTTC
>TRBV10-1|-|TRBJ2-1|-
CASSEGDGEQFF
TGCGCCAGCAGTGAGGGGGACGGTGAGCAGTTCTTC
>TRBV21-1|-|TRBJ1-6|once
CASSWGRVGSPLHF
TGTGCCAGCAGCTGGGGGAGGGTGGGCTCACCCCTCCACTTT
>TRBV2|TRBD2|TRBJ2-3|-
CASTMTSGSSADTQYF
TGTGCCAGCACGATGACTAGCGGGAGCAGTGCAGATACGCAGTATTTT
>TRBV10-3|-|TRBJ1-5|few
CAISESSGRDQPQHF
TGTGCCATCAGTGAGAGTTCAGGGAGGGATCAGCCCCAGCATTTT
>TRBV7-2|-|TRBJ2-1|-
CASSKQGRAEMNEQFF
TGTGCCAGCAGCAAACAGGGGAGGGCCGAGATGAATGAGCAGTTCTTC
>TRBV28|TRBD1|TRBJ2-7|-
CASSAHGTGGGEQYF
TGTGCCAGCAGTGCCCACGGGACAGGGGGCGGCGAGCAGTACTTC
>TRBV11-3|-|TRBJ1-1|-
CASSWGGGTEAFF
TGTGCCAGCAGCTGGGGCGGCGGCACTGAAGCTTTCTTT
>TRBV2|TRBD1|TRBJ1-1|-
CASSRSGQGGNTEAFF
TGTGCCAGCTCGCGCTCCGGACAGGGCGGGAACACTGAAGCTTTCTTT
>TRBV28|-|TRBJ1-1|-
CASSTPGATEAFF
TGTGCCAGCAGTACACCCGGGGCCACTGAAGCTTTCTTT
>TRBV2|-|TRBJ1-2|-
CASRETALYGYTF
TGTGCCAGCAGGGAGACTGCACTCTATGGCTACACCTTC
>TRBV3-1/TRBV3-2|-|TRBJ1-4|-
CASSQAREKLFF
TGTGCCAGCAGCCAAGCACGGGAAAAACTGTTTTTT